This T cell receptor beta chain was retrieved from a study of shared clonotypes between healthy human individuals. Study-wide results and caveats: Sample collection involved blood only; tissue repertoires are likely different.

Germline values: CDR1 MDHEN, CDR2 SYDVKM. Deletions cut 3 bases from V and 1 base from J, with 9 bases between. There are 14 residues in the CDR3. Concerning this clone itself: Its specificity is not known.

Investigators spread the genomic DNA of each subset evenly over several immunoSEQ plates. With ten immunoSEQ deep assay plates, unsorted PBMC DNA underwent sequencing. Clones were sequenced by immunoSEQ multiplex PCR, and TCRdb holds only the in-frame ones, with some missing. This sample has some 490,000 clones, with roughly 80% found just once. Donors were Caucasian adults residing in Nashville, Tennessee, USA. Sequenced: PBMCs. V is TRBV28 and J is TRBJ1-1, with D unresolved. The sequence came from a woman aged 35 to 49 in good health. Some clones in this sample may be carry-over from other donors' samples. CDR3 in DNA: TGTGCCAGCAGTTTCTTTCGCGCGAACACTGAAGCTTTCTTT. Encoded protein: CASSFFRANTEAFF.